This T cell receptor (beta chain) was sequenced for a study of control samples from healthy donors and cancer patients. Assay used: immunoSEQ multiplex PCR; TCRdb lists only in-frame clones, some missing. The data show about 60,000 clones, with roughly 87% seen just once and roughly 3.8% held by the top ten. The CDR3 covers 15 residues. The V end lost 4 bases, the J end lost 2 bases, and 15 bases lay between the germline ends. The germline V gene has CDR1 SEHNR and CDR2 FQNEAQ (reference sequence). V gene TRBV7-9 combines with J gene TRBJ2-7, with D possibly being TRBD1 (6 bases). This clonotype was obtained from a man aged 50 to 59 in good health. Source material: blood. The CDR3 sequence: CASSSNRDPTYEQYF. The CDR3, as DNA: TGTGCCAGCAGCTCAAACAGGGACCCCACCTACGAGCAGTACTTC.